The clone carrying this TCR beta chain was observed a handful of times. Its cognate antigen is unknown. This sample was taken from a study of T cell repertoires in cytomegalovirus infection. The overall study: An indication of both CMV infection and matching HLA type came from public TCR beta signatures.

Each CDR3 protein is one row after TCRdb ran MiXCR on the reads. This table has fewer than 1,000,000 distinct CDR3 sequences, around 30% appearing once. The V end was cut by 5 bases, the J end by 6 bases, with 17 bases between. This CDR3 is 15 amino acids long. The germline V gene encodes CDR1 MNHEY and CDR2 SVGAGI. Study conclusions and caveats: In two of eight donors, the top clonotype was HLA-C-restricted CMV-specific. Public TCR beta family frequency separated CMV-and-HLA carriers, including in an independent cohort.

The material was cultured CD8+ T cells from PBMCs, obtained from culture after CMV antigen stimulation. The chain couples TRBV6-5 to TRBJ1-5; no reliable D call. This clonotype originated in a human donor in good health (CMV status not recorded). Some clones in this sample may be carry-over from other donors' samples. CDR3 in amino acids: CASSPDPSNFQPQHF. The CDR3 DNA reads TGTGCCAGCAGTCCGGACCCATCCAATTTTCAGCCCCAGCATTTT.